One and the same sample provided the 32 T cell receptor beta chains below, sequenced in a study of cytomegalovirus exposure and HLA in healthy donors. The PCR ran on 60 Vbeta and 13 Jbeta primers. This table comes from immunoSEQ multiplex PCR, and its TCRdb copy is limited to in-frame clones, with some not included. The data contain 200,000 or so clones, more than 75% of them singletons. The specimen sequenced was PBMCs. The receptors derive from a woman aged 50 to 60 in good health and CMV-seropositive.

The rearrangement joins TRBV7-7 to TRBJ2-1; no clear D. There are 13 residues in the CDR3. The V gene's germline CDR1 is SSHAT and CDR2 FNYEAQ (reference sequence). V gave up 0 bases and J gave up 8 bases, with 8 bases separating them. The CDR3 DNA follows: TGTGCCAGCAGCTTAGCCGGCGGTCATGAGCAGTTCTTC. Translated, it gives CASSLAGGHEQFF. Variable domain in full (rest from reference TRBV7-7 and TRBJ2-1): GAGVSQSPRYKVTKRGQDVTLRCDPISSHATLYWYQQALGQGPEFLTYFNYEAQPDKSGLPSDRFSAERPEGSISTLTIQRTEQRDSAMYRCASSLAGGHEQFFGPGTRLTVL.

This clone has only one observation. The gene calls are TRBV29-1 and TRBJ2-1, with D possibly TRBD1 on 5 matching bases. V was cut by 4 bases and J by 4 bases, with 11 bases left in between. This CDR3 region has 13 residues. CDR1 and CDR2 from the germline V gene are SQVTM and ANQGSEA. The CDR3 here is CSVGTGTYNEQFF. The CDR3 DNA is TGCAGCGTTGGAACAGGTACTTACAATGAGCAGTTCTTC.

The chain combines TRBV21-1 with TRBJ1-2; the D segment call TRBD1 is taken from the table without a DNA check. TRBV21-1 is annotated as a pseudogene. The CDR3 has 13 residues. Here the CDR3 reads CASRDRTHYGYTF. CDR3 bases: TGTGCCAGCAGGGACAGGACGCACTATGGCTACACCTTC.

This chain links TRBV5-1 with TRBJ2-7, with 7 nucleotides matching TRBD1. CDR3 length equals 15 residues. V gave up 4 bases and J gave up 3 bases; unmatched junction bases: 10. Germline CDR1 is SGHRS and CDR2 is YFSETQ. The DNA of the CDR3 is TGCGCCAGCAGCGCCGCCGGGACAGCCATCTACGAGCAGTACTTC. Protein sequence: CASSAAGTAIYEQYF.

Only a few counts were recorded for this clone. The chain links TRBV6-1 to TRBJ2-5; a weak D match, TRBD1 (5 bases). The CDR3 spans 13 residues. The V end lost 7 bases, the J end lost 4 bases, and 13 bases lay between the germline ends. Germline V gives CDR1 MNHNS, CDR2 SASEGT. The CDR3 here is CASTPGFLETQYF. The CDR3 DNA sequence: TGTGCCAGCACGCCAGGGTTCCTAGAGACCCAGTACTTC.

V usage is TRBV7-8 and J usage is TRBJ2-5; 7 bases fit TRBD2. Germline lookup yields CDR1 SGHVS and CDR2 FQNEAQ. With 5 bases clipped from V and 14 bases from J, the junction kept 11 bases outside the gene matches. CDR3 length: 12 amino acids. The CDR3 DNA reads TGTGCCAGCAGCCGGAATCCGGGACTATATTACTTC. Its protein is CASSRNPGLYYF.

The chain is built from TRBV6-5 and TRBJ2-7, with D possibly TRBD2 on 5 matching bases. Germline V gene sequence: CDR1 MNHEY, CDR2 SVGAGI. There are 14 residues in the CDR3. V lost 2 bases, J lost 0 bases, and 8 bases lay in between. CDR3 region: CASSYRAVSYEQYF. The CDR3 DNA is TGTGCCAGCAGTTACCGAGCGGTCTCCTACGAGCAGTACTTC.

The table lists this clone with a count of one. V and J are TRBV9 and TRBJ1-2, with 7 bases matching TRBD1. Germline CDR1 SGDLS, CDR2 YYNGEE. CDR3 length equals 15 residues. The V and J ends lost 0 bases and 5 bases, in that order; junction bases with no gene match: 7. CDR3 bases: TGTGCCAGCAGCGTAGAGGGGGCGCCGAGGTATGGCTACACCTTC. It encodes CASSVEGAPRYGYTF.

The chain has TRBV7-9 and TRBJ2-5, with 8 bases matching TRBD2. J was trimmed by 4 bases and V by 2 bases; bases with no gene match: 6. There are 15 residues in the CDR3. Germline V gene sequence: CDR1 SEHNR, CDR2 FQNEAQ (reference sequence). CDR3 nucleotide sequence: TGTGCCAGCAGCTTACAGGGACTAGTCTCAGAGACCCAGTACTTC. Translation: CASSLQGLVSETQYF.

The CDR3 coding sequence is TGCGCCAGCAGTCCCTCGAGGGGGAAACGTCAGCCCCAGCATTTT. Translating gives CASSPSRGKRQPQHF. The chain recombines TRBV23-1 with TRBJ1-5, with D possibly matching TRBD1 (6 bases). TRBV23-1 is filed as an ORF, its function uncertain. V lost 4 bases to trimming and J lost 6 bases, with 16 bases between them. CDR3 size: 15 residues.

The chain carries TRBV21-1 and TRBJ1-6; the D call of TRBD1 is as the table states it, not checked on the DNA. TRBV21-1 is deemed a pseudogene. The CDR3 loop spans 16 amino acids. The CDR3 nucleotides read TGTGCCAGCAGCATCCTCGGGGACAAATATAATTCACCCCTCCACTTT. Translated: CASSILGDKYNSPLHF.

V usage is TRBV19 and J usage is TRBJ2-1; a weak D match, TRBD1 (5 bases). The CDR3 runs 17 residues. Trimming took 5 bases from V and 3 from J, leaving 20 bases between them. Germline values: CDR1 LNHDA, CDR2 SQIVND (reference sequence). The CDR3 DNA reads as TGTGCCAGTAGTGTCTCATTAGAAGGGGCGTTCTACAATGAGCAGTTCTTC. This encodes CASSVSLEGAFYNEQFF. Full variable domain (rest looked up from reference TRBV19 and TRBJ2-1): DGGITQSPKYLFRKEGQNVTLSCEQNLNHDAMYWYRQDPGQGLRLIYYSQIVNDFQKGDIAEGYSVSREKKESFPLTVTSAQKNPTAFYLCASSVSLEGAFYNEQFFGPGTRLTVL.

The CDR3 DNA follows: TGCGCCAGCAGCTTGGGTTCCAGGCGCTCTGGAAACACCATATATTTT. Its protein is CASSLGSRRSGNTIYF. The rearrangement joins TRBV5-1 to TRBJ1-3; D is unclear. V shed 0 bases and J shed 0 bases, with 10 bases lying between them. Germline lookup yields CDR1 SGHRS and CDR2 YFSETQ. The length of the CDR3 is 16 residues. Looking up the rest from reference TRBV5-1 and TRBJ1-3 gives the full variable domain: KAGVTQTPRYLIKTRGQQVTLSCSPISGHRSVSWYQQTPGQGLQFLFEYFSETQRNKGNFPGRFSGRQFSNSRSEMNVSTLELGDSALYLCASSLGSRRSGNTIYFGEGSWLTVV.

The rearrangement joins TRBV7-8 to TRBJ1-5, with D hard to call. CDR1 is SGHVS and CDR2 is FQNEAQ in the germline V gene. Trimming took 7 bases from V and 7 from J, leaving 17 bases between them. This CDR3 has 14 amino acids. The CDR3 reads CASTPEDGGQPQHF. CDR3 in DNA: TGTGCCAGCACCCCGGAGGACGGCGGCCAGCCCCAGCATTTT.

This chain uses TRBV27 with TRBJ2-7; 7 positions agree with TRBD1. The CDR3 is 15 residues long. With 0 bases clipped from V and 1 base from J, the junction kept 3 bases outside the gene matches. Germline loops: CDR1 MNHEY, CDR2 SMNVEV (reference sequence). CDR3 in amino acids: CASSLSTGLSYEQYF. Here the CDR3 DNA reads TGTGCCAGCAGTTTATCGACAGGGCTTTCCTACGAGCAGTACTTC.

This chain joins TRBV28 and TRBJ2-3; D is unresolved. The CDR3 totals 12 residues. V lost 6 bases, J lost 6 bases, and 10 bases lay in between. From germline, CDR1 is MDHEN and CDR2 SYDVKM. The CDR3 bases are TGTGCCAGCAGCTCCCCTCGGGATACGCAGTATTTT. Translating it yields CASSSPRDTQYF.

The chain couples TRBV27 to TRBJ2-3; the match to TRBD2 covers 12 bases. Trimming took 6 bases from V and 2 from J; bases not matched to a gene: 6. The CDR3 is made up of 16 amino acids. The V gene's germline CDR1 is MNHEY and CDR2 SMNVEV (reference sequence). The CDR3 coding sequence is TGTGCCAGCAGGGCTAGCGGGGGGGTATTCACAGATACGCAGTATTTT. Translating gives CASRASGGVFTDTQYF.

This clone was counted between two and nine times. V usage is TRBV7-9 and J usage is TRBJ2-3; 16 positions match TRBD2. The CDR3 is made up of 18 amino acids. Per germline, CDR1 SEHNR and CDR2 FQNEAQ (reference sequence). Germline trimming cut 5 bases from V and 5 bases from J; bases unmatched to any gene: 10. The CDR3, as DNA: TGTGCCAGCAGCGCTAGGGGACTAGCGGGGGGGCCGGGAGATACGCAGTATTTT. The encoded protein is CASSARGLAGGPGDTQYF.

V usage is TRBV30 and J usage is TRBJ1-3; D not resolved. The CDR3 has 17 residues. The V and J ends lost 5 bases and 3 bases respectively, with 23 bases between them. Germline V gene data show CDR1 as GTSNPN and CDR2 as SVGIG (reference sequence). CDR3 sequence (DNA): TGTGCCTGGGTTAAGGAATACCCGTATGAGGGTGGAAACACCATATATTTT. This gives the protein CAWVKEYPYEGGNTIYF.

A single count supports this clone. V usage is TRBV13 and J usage is TRBJ2-7; 12 positions match TRBD1. V gave up 5 bases and J gave up 4 bases; unmatched junction bases: 6. The germline V gene encodes CDR1 PRHDT and CDR2 FYEKMQ (reference sequence). This CDR3 spans 15 amino acids. CDR3 sequence: CASSPPGQGAYEQYF. The CDR3, as DNA: TGTGCCAGCAGCCCACCGGGACAGGGGGCTTACGAGCAGTACTTC.

This clone appeared a few times. The V gene is TRBV10-2, the J gene TRBJ2-3, with a possible D match to TRBD2 (5 bases). V was trimmed by 6 bases and J by 0 bases, leaving 13 bases between them. The germline CDR1 and CDR2 sequences are WSHSY and SAAADI. There are 15 residues in the CDR3. CDR3 nucleotide sequence: TGCGCCAGCAGCCTTGGACTGTCTAGCACAGATACGCAGTATTTT. This sequence encodes CASSLGLSSTDTQYF.

The chain links TRBV15 to TRBJ2-1; 7 nucleotides line up with TRBD2. Trimming at V came to 1 base and at J to 0 bases, leaving 9 bases not matched to a gene. There are 18 residues in the CDR3. From germline, CDR1 is LNHNV and CDR2 YYDKDF (reference sequence). The CDR3 region is CATSRVGTSDYSYNEQFF. CDR3 in DNA: TGTGCCACCAGCAGAGTGGGAACTAGCGATTACTCCTACAATGAGCAGTTCTTC.

This chain uses TRBV10-3 with TRBJ2-7; 9 nucleotides line up with TRBD1. CDR3 length: 17 residues. V shed 6 bases and J 4 bases; nucleotides not matched to a gene: 16. Germline CDR1 reads ENHRY; CDR2 reads SYGVKD. CDR3 residues: CAISNSDLGTGSYEQYF. DNA of the CDR3: TGTGCCATCAGCAACTCAGACCTTGGGACAGGGAGTTACGAGCAGTACTTC.

The chain recombines TRBV5-1 with TRBJ1-4; possibly TRBD1 for D (5 bases). CDR1 SGHRS and CDR2 YFSETQ come from the germline V gene. The ends were cut back, 5 bases at V and 5 bases at J, with 10 bases in the middle. This CDR3 region has 13 residues. In nucleotides, the CDR3 is TGCGCCAGCAGTAAGGGGATCAATGAAAAACTGTTTTTT. Protein product: CASSKGINEKLFF.

This clone was counted a few times. This rearrangement joins TRBV18 to TRBJ2-5, with D perhaps matching TRBD2 (6 bases). This CDR3 has 16 amino acids. Germline-derived CDR1 and CDR2 are KGHSH and LQKENI. Trimming removed 4 bases at V and 4 bases at J, with 19 bases between. CDR3 DNA sequence: TGTGCCAGCTCACTCCTTGGAGGGCCCCACGGAGAGACCCAGTACTTC. Its translation is CASSLLGGPHGETQYF. Variable domain in full (rest from reference TRBV18 and TRBJ2-5): NAGVMQNPRHLVRRRGQEARLRCSPMKGHSHVYWYRQLPEEGLKFMVYLQKENIIDESGMPKERFSAEFPKEGPSILRIQQVVRGDSAAYFCASSLLGGPHGETQYFGPGTRLLVL.

The rearrangement links TRBV11-2 to TRBJ1-2, with 8 bases identical to TRBD1. This CDR3 region has 14 residues. CDR1 and CDR2 (germline): SGHAT, FQNNGV. After removal of 5 bases from V and 4 bases from J, the junction contained 6 bases not matched to a gene. The CDR3 sequence is CASSPRTGRYGYTF. The CDR3 nucleotides are TGTGCCAGCAGCCCCCGGACAGGGCGCTATGGCTACACCTTC.

V is TRBV30 and J is TRBJ1-2, with 7 bases fitting TRBD1. The CDR3 has 14 amino acids. Trimming took 2 bases from V and 4 from J; bases not matched to a gene: 7. Germline CDR1 and CDR2: GTSNPN and SVGIG (reference sequence). The CDR3 DNA reads TGTGCCTGGAGTCCGGAGGGGGCGGGCTATGGCTACACCTTC. It is translated as CAWSPEGAGYGYTF.

The rearrangement links TRBV4-3 to TRBJ1-4; 8 bases map to TRBD1. CDR3 length: 15 amino acids. J gave up 5 bases and V 1 base, and 3 bases lay outside the gene matches. Germline CDR1 reads LGHNA; CDR2 reads YSLEER. CDR3 sequence (DNA): TGCGCCAGCAGCCAAGGGGACAGGTACAATGAAAAACTGTTTTTT. It translates to CASSQGDRYNEKLFF.

The rearrangement uses TRBV19 and TRBJ2-5; TRBD1 is a possible D gene (6 bases). Germline V CDR1 and CDR2: LNHDA, SQIVND (reference sequence). Trimming stripped 9 bases from V and 4 bases from J, with 12 bases between. The CDR3 is 12 amino acids. This CDR3 is CASRGGGETQYF. CDR3 nucleotides: TGTGCCAGCAGGGGTGGTGGAGAGACCCAGTACTTC. Combining the CDR3 with reference TRBV19 and TRBJ2-5 gives the whole variable domain DGGITQSPKYLFRKEGQNVTLSCEQNLNHDAMYWYRQDPGQGLRLIYYSQIVNDFQKGDIAEGYSVSREKKESFPLTVTSAQKNPTAFYLCASRGGGETQYFGPGTRLLVL.

The chain links TRBV28 to TRBJ2-2; 9 positions agree with TRBD2. The germline gives CDR1 MDHEN, CDR2 SYDVKM. The CDR3 sequence is 16 residues long. V lost 9 bases and J lost 7; bases outside the gene matches: 15. This CDR3 reads CASRGGGAGDYGELFF. CDR3 in DNA: TGTGCCAGTAGGGGCGGGGGGGCCGGTGATTACGGGGAGCTGTTTTTT.

V and J are TRBV6-6 and TRBJ2-5; D unclear. Germline V gene sequence: CDR1 MNHNY, CDR2 SVGAGI (reference sequence). Between the trimmed V and J ends, which lost 0 bases and 1 base, there was a span of 6 bases. The CDR3 is 14 amino acids. CDR3 DNA sequence: TGTGCCAGCAGTTACTCTTTCATCCAAGAGACCCAGTACTTC. This gives the protein CASSYSFIQETQYF.

The chain joins TRBV6-4 to TRBJ2-2; 10 nucleotides line up with TRBD2. V lost 5 bases, J lost 4 bases, and 10 bases stayed unmatched. This CDR3 contains 17 residues. Germline V lookup: CDR1 MRHNA, CDR2 SNTAGT. CDR3: CASSPQPSGSATGELFF. The CDR3 DNA reads TGTGCCAGCAGTCCACAGCCTAGCGGGAGTGCCACCGGGGAGCTGTTTTTT.